Listed here are 2 T cell receptor beta chains from one sample, sequenced in a study of blood T cell repertoires in COVID-19. Assay used: immunoSEQ multiplex PCR; TCRdb lists only in-frame clones, some missing. The table has about 230,000 clones, around four fifths seen once. Sequencing used peripheral blood. Receptors were obtained from a woman in her sixties or seventies with active or convalescent COVID-19.

In this sample, this clone turned up once. The chain joins TRBV11-3 to TRBJ2-2, with 7 bases fitting TRBD2. The germline CDR1 and CDR2 sequences are SGHNT and YENEEA. The length of the CDR3 is 17 residues. V was clipped by 5 bases and J by 1 base; unmatched bases: 10. CDR3 amino acids: CASSPGTASGNTGELFF. The CDR3 DNA sequence: TGTGCCAGCAGCCCCGGTACGGCTAGCGGGAACACCGGGGAGCTGTTTTTT.

This chain uses TRBV28 with TRBJ1-2; the match to TRBD1 covers 7 bases. There are 15 residues in the CDR3. The V segment lost 6 bases and the J segment 4 bases; nucleotides outside the gene matches: 11. Germline CDR1 is MDHEN and CDR2 is SYDVKM. CDR3 amino acids: CASRQGGGASYGYTF. CDR3 DNA: TGTGCCAGCAGACAAGGGGGCGGGGCCAGCTATGGCTACACCTTC.